This is a list of T cell receptor beta chains from one sample in a study of beta chain features in type 1 diabetes. The method was immunoSEQ multiplex PCR; TCRdb's version includes in-frame clones alone and lacks a portion of them. The top ten clones hold about 2.5% of a sample with 100,000 to 150,000 clones, around 15% of them seen once. The sample consisted of central memory CD4+ T cells from blood. The source is a man aged 30 to 45 with type 1 diabetes. The CDR3 runs from the conserved cysteine through the conserved F or W. D genes are given only for firm matches.

D: -
length: 15
V: TRBV29-1
J: TRBJ1-2
CDR3: CSVEDLAEARYGYTF

D: TRBD1
length: 15
V: TRBV5-1
J: TRBJ2-1
CDR3: CASSYRDRDYNEQFF

D: TRBD2
length: 15
V: TRBV28
J: TRBJ2-3
CDR3: CASSTGGAVSDTQYF

D: -
length: 16
V: TRBV4-3
J: TRBJ2-3
CDR3: CASSQVGGWDTDTQYF

D: -
length: 12
V: TRBV10-3
J: TRBJ2-5
CDR3: CAISESRETQYF

D: -
length: 13
V: TRBV13
J: TRBJ1-1
CDR3: CASSLTGNTEAFF

D: -
length: 15
V: TRBV7-2
J: TRBJ2-7
CDR3: CASSFTRGGPYEQYF

D: TRBD2
length: 15
V: TRBV6-6
J: TRBJ2-7
CDR3: CASSYLGLAYYEQYF

D: TRBD1
length: 13
V: TRBV29-1
J: TRBJ1-2
CDR3: CSAHRGGGRDYTF

D: -
length: 13
V: TRBV7-2
J: TRBJ2-3
CDR3: CASKQGGTDTQYF

D: -
length: 19
V: TRBV4-3
J: TRBJ1-1
CDR3: CASSQVIRGRWKGIGSAFF

D: TRBD1
length: 14
V: TRBV9
J: TRBJ2-2
CDR3: CASSVGQGLGELFF

D: -
length: 13
V: TRBV11-3
J: TRBJ2-5
CDR3: CASSLVVQETQYF

D: -
length: 16
V: TRBV21-1
J: TRBJ1-1
CDR3: CASSSLRFSGGTEAFF

D: -
length: 13
V: TRBV7-2
J: TRBJ2-3
CDR3: CASSPETRTVGYF

D: -
length: 13
V: TRBV5-1
J: TRBJ2-1
CDR3: CASISANYNEQFF

D: -
length: 16
V: TRBV5-1
J: TRBJ2-6
CDR3: CASSIVGSSGANVLTF

D: -
length: 14
V: TRBV5-1
J: TRBJ2-7
CDR3: CASGTAGSSYEQYF

D: -
length: 15
V: TRBV9
J: TRBJ2-1
CDR3: CASSPEERPYNEQFF

D: -
length: 14
V: TRBV5-1
J: TRBJ1-3
CDR3: CASSPTTSGNTIYF

D: -
length: 14
V: TRBV4-2
J: TRBJ2-3
CDR3: CASSLGGLTDTQYF

D: -
length: 14
V: TRBV7-3
J: TRBJ2-7
CDR3: CASSLETVSREQYF

D: -
length: 15
V: TRBV7-9
J: TRBJ2-1
CDR3: CASSDDSTAHNEQFF

D: -
length: 14
V: TRBV5-1
J: TRBJ1-5
CDR3: CASSLGVSNQPQHF

D: -
length: 14
V: TRBV6-5
J: TRBJ1-1
CDR3: CASSLLGKGTEAFF

D: TRBD1
length: 15
V: TRBV11-2
J: TRBJ1-4
CDR3: CASSARQGGNEKLFF

D: -
length: 17
V: TRBV30
J: TRBJ1-5
CDR3: CALSSGGRGCSNQPQHF

D: TRBD2
length: 15
V: TRBV19
J: TRBJ2-1
CDR3: CATSAGLAGQNEQFF

D: -
length: 14
V: TRBV18
J: TRBJ2-2
CDR3: CASTFRSGAGELFF

D: -
length: 17
V: TRBV21-1
J: TRBJ2-6
CDR3: CASAWDRASSGANVLTF

D: -
length: 15
V: TRBV4-3
J: TRBJ2-7
CDR3: CASSQDSRQVYEQYF

D: -
length: 17
V: TRBV9
J: TRBJ1-1
CDR3: CASSVGMGIGSIPEAFF

D: -
length: 11
V: TRBV18
J: TRBJ2-5
CDR3: CASWYQETQYF

D: -
length: 16
V: TRBV21-1
J: TRBJ1-6
CDR3: CASSTGGALDNSPLHF

D: -
length: 15
V: TRBV6-5
J: TRBJ2-1
CDR3: CASAKQWVRFDEQFF

D: -
length: 15
V: TRBV30
J: TRBJ1-6
CDR3: CAWSVGFPRDSPLHF

D: -
length: 14
V: TRBV7-2
J: TRBJ1-1
CDR3: CASSLGTVNTEAFF

D: -
length: 13
V: TRBV6-6
J: TRBJ2-5
CDR3: CASRTGSQETQYF

D: -
length: 11
V: TRBV2
J: TRBJ2-7
CDR3: CASSVDREQYF

D: -
length: 14
V: TRBV7-9
J: TRBJ1-1
CDR3: CASSLARANTEAFF

D: -
length: 15
V: TRBV19
J: TRBJ2-5
CDR3: CASSIDRQGRETQYF

D: -
length: 12
V: TRBV5-1
J: TRBJ1-1
CDR3: CASSLPSVEAFF

D: TRBD1
length: 14
V: TRBV5-5
J: TRBJ1-5
CDR3: CASSLQGAEKPQHF

D: TRBD2
length: 13
V: TRBV29-1
J: TRBJ2-1
CDR3: CSTGGANYNEQFF

D: -
length: 15
V: TRBV18
J: TRBJ2-3
CDR3: CASSPRWGATDTQYF

D: -
length: 15
V: TRBV10-3
J: TRBJ2-3
CDR3: CAATGGLGETDTQYF

D: TRBD1
length: 15
V: TRBV6-6
J: TRBJ1-2
CDR3: CASSPPETGGRGYTF

D: TRBD1
length: 15
V: TRBV30
J: TRBJ2-7
CDR3: CAWSVAGQGVYEQYF

D: -
length: 13
V: TRBV2
J: TRBJ2-1
CDR3: CASKLDSYNEQFF

D: -
length: 14
V: TRBV4-3
J: TRBJ1-1
CDR3: CASSQERGNTEAFF

D: -
length: 17
V: TRBV13
J: TRBJ1-2
CDR3: CASSTRRQARGNYGYTF

D: TRBD1
length: 15
V: TRBV6-5
J: TRBJ1-3
CDR3: CASSSQGTSGNTIYF

D: -
length: 13
V: TRBV13
J: TRBJ2-3
CDR3: CASSPRPGDTQYF

D: TRBD2
length: 17
V: TRBV7-2
J: TRBJ2-7
CDR3: CASSLSGLAGRLYEQYF

D: TRBD1
length: 15
V: TRBV6-5
J: TRBJ2-6
CDR3: CASSGQGVGANVLTF

D: -
length: 14
V: TRBV5-1
J: TRBJ2-5
CDR3: CASSLGAVQETQYF